Shown below are 21 T cell receptor beta chains from a single sample sequenced in a study of neurological immune-mediated disorders. TCRdb reprocessed the 5' RACE reads via MiXCR and lists one record per CDR3 protein. Of 74,000 or so distinct CDR3 sequences in the sample, around a tenth are singletons; the top ten hold 1.7%. What was sequenced was PBMCs. The origin of the receptors is a man in his fifties in good health.

Concerning this clonotype itself: The junction does not match germline at one end; this may be a read error. The V and J genes are TRBV6-2 or TRBV6-3 and TRBJ1-5; TRBD1 might be the D (6 bases). This CDR3 contains 13 residues. CDR1 is MNHEY, CDR2 SVGEGT, per germline. The CDR3 DNA sequence: TGTGCCAACAGTCGGACAGACCATCAGACCCAGCATTTT. It yields the protein CANSRTDHQTQHF.

This clonotype was found many times. The chain recombines TRBV29-1 with TRBJ2-3; TRBD2 matches 9 bases. Germline lookup yields CDR1 SQVTM and CDR2 ANQGSEA. The V segment lost 3 bases and the J segment 4 bases; nucleotides outside the gene matches: 5. The CDR3 runs 14 residues. As DNA, the CDR3 is TGCAGCGTTGACGCGGGAGGGCCTGCAGATACGCAGTATTTT. This translates into CSVDAGGPADTQYF.

This clonotype was picked up many times. This sequence joins TRBV20-1 and TRBJ2-5; 7 nucleotides line up with TRBD1. The CDR3 spans 16 residues. The J segment lost 1 base and the V segment lost 1 base, leaving 9 bases of the junction unmatched. In germline, CDR1 is DFQATT, CDR2 SNEGSKA (reference sequence). The CDR3 DNA is TGCAGTGCTAGAGCTCTCTACAGGGGATCCCAAGAGACCCAGTACTTC. Protein sequence: CSARALYRGSQETQYF.

The sample holds many counts of this clonotype. The chain couples TRBV6-2 or TRBV6-3 to TRBJ2-3; D is unresolved. V was pared by 2 bases and J by 1 base, with 7 bases between. Looked up from germline, CDR1 is MNHEY and CDR2 is SVGEGT. CDR3 length: 14 residues. CDR3: CASSYARGTDTQYF. CDR3 in DNA: TGTGCCAGCAGTTACGCACGGGGCACAGATACGCAGTATTTT.

This clonotype has a count of ten or more. The chain joins TRBV12-3 or TRBV12-4 to TRBJ1-2; D may be TRBD1 (5 bases). The CDR3 covers 13 residues. Trimming stripped 5 bases from V and 4 bases from J, with 11 bases between. The DNA for the CDR3 is TGTGCCAGCAGTCCTCGGGGGGGCTATGGCTACACCTTC. This encodes CASSPRGGYGYTF.

This clonotype was counted ten times or more. The chain employs TRBV12-3 or TRBV12-4 and TRBJ2-1; tentatively, D is TRBD1 (5 bases). Trimming cost V 9 bases and J 10 bases, with 19 bases left between them. This CDR3 spans 13 amino acids. Written as DNA, the CDR3 is TGTGCCAGTCGGACCATTCAGGGAAACGAGCAGTTCTTC. Translating it yields CASRTIQGNEQFF.

This clonotype occurred many times. The CDR3, as DNA: TGTGCCAGCAGTCCCCACCCCCTCGGCTCCTACGAGCAGTACTTC. Translating it yields CASSPHPLGSYEQYF. This sequence joins TRBV27 and TRBJ2-7; D call uncertain. The CDR3 runs to 15 residues. Germline V gene lookup returns CDR1 MNHEY and CDR2 SMNVEV (reference sequence). V was trimmed by 5 bases and J by 0 bases, leaving 14 bases between them.

This clonotype has at least ten counts. This chain joins TRBV7-9 and TRBJ2-5; D possibly corresponds to TRBD1 (5 bases). Germline CDR1 is SEHNR and CDR2 is FQNEAQ (reference sequence). The CDR3 extends over 11 amino acids. V gave up 6 bases and J gave up 3 bases, with 5 bases separating them. CDR3: CASRTEETQYF. The DNA of the CDR3 is TGTGCCAGCAGGACAGAAGAGACCCAGTACTTC.

This clonotype occurred many times. The rearrangement links TRBV12-3 or TRBV12-4 to TRBJ2-5; D is possibly TRBD1 (6 bases). This CDR3 is 13 amino acids long. The V end was cut by 5 bases, the J end by 4 bases, with 11 bases between. CDR3 DNA: TGTGCCAGCAGTCAGGGGTGGGGAGAGACCCAGTACTTC. This translates into CASSQGWGETQYF.

This clonotype was counted many times. V usage is TRBV28 and J usage is TRBJ1-1; 10 nucleotides agree with TRBD1. J lost 11 bases, V lost 2 bases, and 11 bases had no gene match. The germline CDR1 and CDR2 sequences are MDHEN and SYDVKM. The CDR3 is 15 amino acids. CDR3 nucleotide sequence: TGTGCCAGCAGTTTAAGGACAGGGGGTAGTTTTTTGGCTTTCTTT. Its translation: CASSLRTGGSFLAFF.

The CDR3 DNA sequence: TGCGCCAGCACTACAGGGGCCTACGAGCAGTACTTC. Protein product: CASTTGAYEQYF. The genes are TRBV10-2 and TRBJ2-7; 7 nucleotides line up with TRBD1. The CDR3 consists of 12 residues. In germline, CDR1 is WSHSY, CDR2 SAAADI. V was clipped by 7 bases and J by 2 bases; unmatched bases: 2.

This clonotype was detected ten times or more. V and J are TRBV20-1 and TRBJ2-2; no clear D gene. From germline, CDR1 is DFQATT and CDR2 SNEGSKA (reference sequence). Between the trimmed V and J ends, which lost 0 bases and 11 bases, there was a span of 10 bases. This CDR3 contains 12 residues. The CDR3 nucleotides are TGCAGTGCTAGAGATCGCACCTCCGAGCTGTTTTTT. Translating gives CSARDRTSELFF.

The V and J genes are TRBV5-1 and TRBJ2-1; 9 positions agree with TRBD1. In germline, CDR1 is SGHRS, CDR2 YFSETQ. This CDR3 contains 16 residues. The J segment lost 0 bases and the V segment lost 4 bases, leaving 5 bases of the junction unmatched. The CDR3 is CASSATGGGSYNEQFF. The DNA for the CDR3 is TGCGCCAGCAGCGCGACAGGGGGGGGCTCCTACAATGAGCAGTTCTTC.

Details on this clonotype: The junction does not match germline at one end; this may be a read error. V is TRBV7-2 and J is TRBJ2-3, with 8 bases fitting TRBD1. The CDR3 is 15 residues long. Germline V gene sequence: CDR1 SGHTA, CDR2 FQGNSA. The CDR3 DNA reads TGTGCCAGCAGCTTTGGAGCAGGGGGCACAGATACGCAGAATTTT. Amino acid sequence: CASSFGAGGTDTQNF.

This clonotype was found many times. The rearrangement uses TRBV15 and TRBJ2-7, with D possibly being TRBD1 (6 bases). CDR1 and CDR2 (germline): LNHNV, YYDKDF (reference sequence). The CDR3 covers 16 residues. V lost 3 bases to trimming and J lost 1 base, with 16 bases between them. The DNA for the CDR3 is TGTGCCACCAGCAGCCTCAGGGGTAGTAAGTCCTACGAGCAGTACTTC. This encodes CATSSLRGSKSYEQYF. The whole variable domain, remainder taken from reference TRBV15 and TRBJ2-7, is DAMVIQNPRYQVTQFGKPVTLSCSQTLNHNVMYWYQQKSSQAPKLLFHYYDKDFNNEADTPDNFQSRRPNTSFCFLDIRSPGLGDTAMYLCATSSLRGSKSYEQYFGPGTRLTVT.

This clonotype has only a few counts. The gene calls are TRBV2 and TRBJ2-1, with 10 bases fitting TRBD1. The CDR3 spans 14 residues. Losses at the gene ends were 8 bases for V and 5 bases for J; bases not matched to a gene: 6. Germline values: CDR1 SNHLY, CDR2 FYNNEI. CDR3 residues: CASLRDRGNNEQFF. CDR3 coding DNA: TGTGCCAGCCTCCGGGACAGGGGAAACAATGAGCAGTTCTTC.

The V and J genes are TRBV19 and TRBJ2-5; D perhaps matches TRBD2 (6 bases). Germline V gene lookup returns CDR1 LNHDA and CDR2 SQIVND (reference sequence). Trimming pared 7 bases from V and 4 bases from J, leaving 16 bases between. This CDR3 region has 14 residues. The CDR3 nucleotides read TGTGCCAGTACCCTATCCCCCGGGGGAGAGACCCAGTACTTC. Translation gives CASTLSPGGETQYF. The full variable domain, rest sourced from reference TRBV19 and TRBJ2-5, is DGGITQSPKYLFRKEGQNVTLSCEQNLNHDAMYWYRQDPGQGLRLIYYSQIVNDFQKGDIAEGYSVSREKKESFPLTVTSAQKNPTAFYLCASTLSPGGETQYFGPGTRLLVL.

Many counts were recorded for this clonotype. The rearrangement links TRBV7-2 to TRBJ2-5, with 10 bases lining up with TRBD2. The CDR3 consists of 16 residues. J gave up 5 bases and V 5 bases, and 11 bases lay outside the gene matches. Germline CDR1 reads SGHTA; CDR2 reads FQGNSA. The CDR3 region has the DNA TGTGCCAGCAGCCCGACCGGGACTAGCGCTGTGGAGACCCAGTACTTC. Its protein product is CASSPTGTSAVETQYF.

This clonotype was counted only a few times. The chain is built from TRBV6-2 or TRBV6-3 and TRBJ2-3; tentatively, D is TRBD2 (6 bases). Germline lookup yields CDR1 MNHEY and CDR2 SVGEGT. The V gene lost 6 bases and the J gene lost 3 bases, with 16 bases spanning the gap. This CDR3 comprises 15 residues. The CDR3 nucleotides read TGTGCCAGCAGCAACGGGGGTCCAAAGACAGATACGCAGTATTTT. Encoded protein: CASSNGGPKTDTQYF.

This clonotype was seen ten or more times. This chain links TRBV12-3 or TRBV12-4 with TRBJ2-1, with 14 bases identical to TRBD2. The V segment lost 6 bases and the J segment 14 bases; nucleotides outside the gene matches: 6. The CDR3 loop spans 13 amino acids. In DNA, the CDR3 is TGTGCCAGCAGCCCCGGACTAGCGGGGGGAGAGTTCTTC. Residues: CASSPGLAGGEFF.

This clonotype has at least ten counts. The chain recombines TRBV27 with TRBJ2-1; 7 bases fit TRBD2. The trim removed 2 bases at V and 2 bases at J, leaving 3 bases unmatched. The CDR3 runs to 15 residues. The germline V gene has CDR1 MNHEY and CDR2 SMNVEV (reference sequence). CDR3 nucleotide sequence: TGTGCCAGCAGTTTACGTAGCGGGCCCTACAATGAGCAGTTCTTC. It is translated as CASSLRSGPYNEQFF.